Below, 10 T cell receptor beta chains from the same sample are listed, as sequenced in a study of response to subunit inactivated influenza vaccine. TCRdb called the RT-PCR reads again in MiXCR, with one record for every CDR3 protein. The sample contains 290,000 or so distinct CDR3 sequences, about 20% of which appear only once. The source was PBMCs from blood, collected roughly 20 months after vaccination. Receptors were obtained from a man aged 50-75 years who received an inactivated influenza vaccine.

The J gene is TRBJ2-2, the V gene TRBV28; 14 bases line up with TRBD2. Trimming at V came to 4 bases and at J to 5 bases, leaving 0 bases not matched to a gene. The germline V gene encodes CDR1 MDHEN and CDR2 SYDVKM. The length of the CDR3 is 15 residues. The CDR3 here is CASSWTSGRTGELFF. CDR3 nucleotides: TGTGCCAGCAGTTGGACTAGCGGGAGGACCGGGGAGCTGTTTTTT. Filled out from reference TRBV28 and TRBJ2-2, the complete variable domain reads DVKVTQSSRYLVKRTGEKVFLECVQDMDHENMFWYRQDPGLGLRLIYFSYDVKMKEKGDIPEGYSVSREKKERFSLILESASTNQTSMYLCASSWTSGRTGELFFGEGSRLTVL.

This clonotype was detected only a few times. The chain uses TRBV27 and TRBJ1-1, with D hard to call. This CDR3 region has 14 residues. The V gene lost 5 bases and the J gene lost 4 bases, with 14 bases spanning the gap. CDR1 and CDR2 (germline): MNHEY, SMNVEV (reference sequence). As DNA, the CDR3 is TGTGCCAGCAGTGGGGTTGGTCGGACCACTGAAGCTTTCTTT. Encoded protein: CASSGVGRTTEAFF.

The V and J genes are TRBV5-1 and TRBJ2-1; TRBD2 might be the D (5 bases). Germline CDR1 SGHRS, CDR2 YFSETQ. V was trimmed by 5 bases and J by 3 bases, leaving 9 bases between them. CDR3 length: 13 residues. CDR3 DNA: TGCGCCAGCAGGCCGGGGTACTACAATGAGCAGTTCTTC. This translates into CASRPGYYNEQFF.

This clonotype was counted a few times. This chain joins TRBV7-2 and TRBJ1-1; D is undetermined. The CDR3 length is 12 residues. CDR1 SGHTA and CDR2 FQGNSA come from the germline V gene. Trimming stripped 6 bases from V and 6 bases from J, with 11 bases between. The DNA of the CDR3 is TGTGCCAGCAGACTATTCGGGGCTGAAGCTTTCTTT. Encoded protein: CASRLFGAEAFF.

This CDR3 reads CASRKQPNYEQYF. CDR3 in DNA: TGTGCCAGCAGAAAGCAGCCGAACTACGAGCAGTACTTC. The J gene is TRBJ2-7, the V gene TRBV12-3 or TRBV12-4; D not certain. Trimming pared 6 bases from V and 3 bases from J, leaving 12 bases between. This CDR3 comprises 13 residues.

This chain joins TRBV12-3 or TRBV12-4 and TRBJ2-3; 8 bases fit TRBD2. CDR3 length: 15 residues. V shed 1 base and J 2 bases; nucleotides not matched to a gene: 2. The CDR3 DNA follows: TGTGCCAGCAGTTTAGGAGCGGGGGTCACAGATACGCAGTATTTT. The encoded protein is CASSLGAGVTDTQYF.

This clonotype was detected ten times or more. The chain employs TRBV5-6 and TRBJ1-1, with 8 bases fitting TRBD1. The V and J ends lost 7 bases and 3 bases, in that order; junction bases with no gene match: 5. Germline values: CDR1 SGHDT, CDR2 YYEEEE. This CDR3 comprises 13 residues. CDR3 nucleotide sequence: TGTGCCAGCGGACAGGGTTTTGACACTGAAGCTTTCTTT. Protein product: CASGQGFDTEAFF.

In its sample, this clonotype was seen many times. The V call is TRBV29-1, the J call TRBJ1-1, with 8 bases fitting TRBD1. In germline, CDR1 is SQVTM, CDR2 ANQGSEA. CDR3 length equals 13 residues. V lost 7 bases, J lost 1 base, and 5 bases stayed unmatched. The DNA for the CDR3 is TGCAGCGGATCCGGGACAGGGAACACTGAAGCTTTCTTT. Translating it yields CSGSGTGNTEAFF.

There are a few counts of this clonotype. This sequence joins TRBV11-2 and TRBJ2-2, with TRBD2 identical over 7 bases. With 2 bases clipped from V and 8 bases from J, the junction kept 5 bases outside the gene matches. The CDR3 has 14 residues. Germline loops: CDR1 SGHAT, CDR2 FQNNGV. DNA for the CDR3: TGTGCCAGCAGCTTACGAACAGCGGGGGGGGAGCTGTTTTTT. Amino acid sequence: CASSLRTAGGELFF.

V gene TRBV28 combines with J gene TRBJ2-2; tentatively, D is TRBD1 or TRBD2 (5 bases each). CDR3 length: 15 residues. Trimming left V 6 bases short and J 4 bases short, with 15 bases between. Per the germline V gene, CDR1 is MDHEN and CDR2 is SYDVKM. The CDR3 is CASSLNGAGTGELFF. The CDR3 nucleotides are TGTGCCAGCAGCCTGAATGGGGCGGGCACCGGGGAGCTGTTTTTT.